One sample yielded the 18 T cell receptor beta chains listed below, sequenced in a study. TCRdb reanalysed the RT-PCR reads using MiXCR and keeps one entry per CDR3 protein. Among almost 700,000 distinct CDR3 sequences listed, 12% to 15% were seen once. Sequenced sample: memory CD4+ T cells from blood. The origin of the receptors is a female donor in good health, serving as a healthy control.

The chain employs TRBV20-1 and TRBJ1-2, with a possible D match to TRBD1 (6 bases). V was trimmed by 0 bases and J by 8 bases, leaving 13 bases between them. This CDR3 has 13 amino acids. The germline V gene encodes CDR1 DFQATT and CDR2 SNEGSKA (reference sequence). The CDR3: CSARDTGGGGYTF. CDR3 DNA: TGCAGTGCTAGAGATACAGGAGGGGGAGGCTACACCTTC.

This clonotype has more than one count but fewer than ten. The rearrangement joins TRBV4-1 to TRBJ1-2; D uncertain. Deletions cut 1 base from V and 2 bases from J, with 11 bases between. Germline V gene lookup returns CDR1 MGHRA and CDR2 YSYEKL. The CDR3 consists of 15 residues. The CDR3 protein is CASSQAPSSNYGYTF. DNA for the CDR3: TGCGCCAGCAGCCAAGCACCCTCCTCGAACTATGGCTACACCTTC.

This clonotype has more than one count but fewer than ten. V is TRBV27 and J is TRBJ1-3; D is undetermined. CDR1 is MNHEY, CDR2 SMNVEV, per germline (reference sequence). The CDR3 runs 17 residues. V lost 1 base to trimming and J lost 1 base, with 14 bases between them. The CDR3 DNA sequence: TGTGCCAGCAGTTTATTTGCCAACCCCATTTCTGGAAACACCATATATTTT. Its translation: CASSLFANPISGNTIYF.

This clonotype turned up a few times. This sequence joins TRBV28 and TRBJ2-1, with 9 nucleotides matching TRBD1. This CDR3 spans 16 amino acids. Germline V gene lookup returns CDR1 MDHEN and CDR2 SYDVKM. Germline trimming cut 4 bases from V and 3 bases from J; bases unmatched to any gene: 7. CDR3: CASSSVQGASYNEQFF. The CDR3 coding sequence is TGTGCCAGCAGTTCCGTACAGGGGGCGAGCTACAATGAGCAGTTCTTC.

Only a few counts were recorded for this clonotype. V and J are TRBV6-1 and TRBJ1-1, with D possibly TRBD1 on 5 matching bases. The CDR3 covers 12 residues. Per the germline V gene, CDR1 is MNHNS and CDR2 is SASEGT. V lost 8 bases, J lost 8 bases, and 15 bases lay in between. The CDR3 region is CASRGSGAEAFF. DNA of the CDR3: TGTGCCAGCCGAGGGAGTGGGGCCGAAGCTTTCTTT.

DNA of the CDR3: TGTGCCAGCAGCCTAGGACTAGCGGGGGAAGAGGGTCAGTACTTC. Translated, it gives CASSLGLAGEEGQYF. The chain employs TRBV7-2 and TRBJ2-4, with TRBD2 matching 13 bases. Germline values: CDR1 SGHTA, CDR2 FQGNSA. The length of the CDR3 is 15 residues. With V trimmed by 5 bases and J by 12 bases, 10 bases remained unmatched. The full variable domain, its missing parts supplied by reference TRBV7-2 and TRBJ2-4, is GAGVSQSPSNKVTEKGKDVELRCDPISGHTALYWYRQSLGQGLEFLIYFQGNSAPDKSGLPSDRFSAERTGGSVSTLTIQRTQQEDSAVYLCASSLGLAGEEGQYFGAGTRLSVL.

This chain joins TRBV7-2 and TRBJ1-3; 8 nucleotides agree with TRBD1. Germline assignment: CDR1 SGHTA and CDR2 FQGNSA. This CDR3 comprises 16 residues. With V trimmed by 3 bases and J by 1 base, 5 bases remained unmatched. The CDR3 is CASSLDRVGSGNTIYF. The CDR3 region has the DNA TGTGCCAGCAGCTTGGACAGGGTCGGATCTGGAAACACCATATATTTT.

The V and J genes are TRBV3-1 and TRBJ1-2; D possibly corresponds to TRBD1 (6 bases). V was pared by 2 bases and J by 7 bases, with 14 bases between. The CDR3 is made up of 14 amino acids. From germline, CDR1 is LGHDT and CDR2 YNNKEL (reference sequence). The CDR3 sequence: CASSQNRGPGGYTF. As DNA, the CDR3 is TGTGCCAGCAGCCAAAATCGGGGGCCGGGTGGCTACACCTTC.

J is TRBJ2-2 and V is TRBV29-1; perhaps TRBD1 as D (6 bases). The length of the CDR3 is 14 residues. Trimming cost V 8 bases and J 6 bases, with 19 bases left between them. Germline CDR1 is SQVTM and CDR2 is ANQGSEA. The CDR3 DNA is TGCAGCTTCCAGGGGAAGGGAAGGGCCGGGGAGCTGTTTTTT. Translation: CSFQGKGRAGELFF.

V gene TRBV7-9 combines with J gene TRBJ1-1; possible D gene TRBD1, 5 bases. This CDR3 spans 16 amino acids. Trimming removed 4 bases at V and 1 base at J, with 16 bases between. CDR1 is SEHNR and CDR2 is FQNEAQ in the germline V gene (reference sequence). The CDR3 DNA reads TGTGCCAGCAGCTCCCCGGACAACTCAGGGAACACTGAAGCTTTCTTT. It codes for CASSSPDNSGNTEAFF. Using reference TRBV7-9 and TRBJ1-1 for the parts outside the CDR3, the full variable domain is DTGVSQNPRHKITKRGQNVTFRCDPISEHNRLYWYRQTLGQGPEFLTYFQNEAQLEKSRLLSDRFSAERPKGSFSTLEIQRTEQGDSAMYLCASSSPDNSGNTEAFFGQGTRLTVV.

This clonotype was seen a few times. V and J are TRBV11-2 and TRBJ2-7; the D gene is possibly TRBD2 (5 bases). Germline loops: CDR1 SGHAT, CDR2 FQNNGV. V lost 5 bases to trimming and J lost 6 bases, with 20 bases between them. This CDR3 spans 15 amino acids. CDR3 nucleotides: TGTGCCAGCAGCACACGTACCAGCGGAGCCTCCGAGCAGTACTTC. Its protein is CASSTRTSGASEQYF.

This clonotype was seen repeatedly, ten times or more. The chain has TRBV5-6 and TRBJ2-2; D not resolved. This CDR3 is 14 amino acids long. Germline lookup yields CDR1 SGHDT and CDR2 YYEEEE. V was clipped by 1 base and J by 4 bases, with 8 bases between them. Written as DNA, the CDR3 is TGTGCCAGCAGCTTGCAATCCCTCACCGGGGAGCTGTTTTTT. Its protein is CASSLQSLTGELFF.

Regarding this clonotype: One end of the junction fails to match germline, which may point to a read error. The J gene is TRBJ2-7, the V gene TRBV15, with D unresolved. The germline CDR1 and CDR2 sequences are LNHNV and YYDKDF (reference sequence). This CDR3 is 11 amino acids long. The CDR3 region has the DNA TGTGCCACCAGTAGCATCCGAACCCCCCCCTTC. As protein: CATSSIRTPPF.

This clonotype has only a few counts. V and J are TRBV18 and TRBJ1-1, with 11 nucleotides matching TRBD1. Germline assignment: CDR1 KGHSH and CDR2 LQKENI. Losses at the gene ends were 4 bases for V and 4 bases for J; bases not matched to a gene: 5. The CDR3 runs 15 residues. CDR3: CASSQTGQGATEAFF. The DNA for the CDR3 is TGTGCCAGCTCACAGACCGGACAGGGGGCCACTGAAGCTTTCTTT.

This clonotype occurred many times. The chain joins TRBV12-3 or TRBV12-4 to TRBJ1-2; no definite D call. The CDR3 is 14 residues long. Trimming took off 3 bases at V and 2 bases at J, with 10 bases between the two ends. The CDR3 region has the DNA TGTGCCAGCAGTTTGTCAGCAGGCAACTATGGCTACACCTTC. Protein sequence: CASSLSAGNYGYTF.

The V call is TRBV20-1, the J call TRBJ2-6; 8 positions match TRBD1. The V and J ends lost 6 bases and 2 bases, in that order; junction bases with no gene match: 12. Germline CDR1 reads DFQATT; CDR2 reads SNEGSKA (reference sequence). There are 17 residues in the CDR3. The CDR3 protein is CSAQKQGVGAGANVLTF. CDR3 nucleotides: TGCAGTGCCCAAAAACAGGGGGTCGGCGCTGGGGCCAACGTCCTGACTTTC.

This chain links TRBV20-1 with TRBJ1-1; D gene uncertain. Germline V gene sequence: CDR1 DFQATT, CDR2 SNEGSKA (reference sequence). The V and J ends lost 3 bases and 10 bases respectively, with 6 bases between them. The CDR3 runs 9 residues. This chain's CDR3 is CSARRGAFF. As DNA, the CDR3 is TGCAGTGCTAGGCGAGGAGCTTTCTTT.

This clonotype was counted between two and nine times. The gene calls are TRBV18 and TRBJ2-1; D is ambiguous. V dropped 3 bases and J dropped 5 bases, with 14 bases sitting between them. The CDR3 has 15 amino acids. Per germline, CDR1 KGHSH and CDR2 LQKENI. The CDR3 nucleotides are TGTGCCAGCTCACCTCCCGGCCTTCAAAACAATGAGCAGTTCTTC. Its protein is CASSPPGLQNNEQFF. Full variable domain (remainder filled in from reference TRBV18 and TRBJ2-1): NAGVMQNPRHLVRRRGQEARLRCSPMKGHSHVYWYRQLPEEGLKFMVYLQKENIIDESGMPKERFSAEFPKEGPSILRIQQVVRGDSAAYFCASSPPGLQNNEQFFGPGTRLTVL.